The 6 T cell receptor beta chains below come from one sample, sequenced in a study of blood T cell repertoires in COVID-19. Libraries were prepared by immunoSEQ multiplex PCR; TCRdb keeps only in-frame clonotypes and omits some of them. This sample has about 170,000 clones; roughly four fifths occur once, and the top ten carry approximately 21%. What was sequenced was peripheral blood. The receptor source for this set is an elderly woman with acute or convalescent COVID-19.

The chain links TRBV30 to TRBJ2-1, with D perhaps matching TRBD1 (5 bases). The CDR3 has 11 residues. Germline V CDR1 and CDR2: GTSNPN, SVGIG (reference sequence). Trimming stripped 2 bases from V and 7 bases from J, with 6 bases between. CDR3 protein: CAWSPGNEQFF. In DNA, the CDR3 is TGTGCCTGGAGTCCAGGGAATGAGCAGTTCTTC. The whole variable domain, remainder taken from reference TRBV30 and TRBJ2-1, is SQTIHQWPATLVQPVGSPLSLECTVEGTSNPNLYWYRQAAGRGLQLLFYSVGIGQISSEVPQNLSASRPQDRQFILSSKKLLLSDSGFYLCAWSPGNEQFFGPGTRLTVL.

On this clone itself: The sample carries other DNA sequences with the same CDR3. The gene calls are TRBV18 and TRBJ2-5; D ambiguous. The germline CDR1 and CDR2 sequences are KGHSH and LQKENI. V lost 3 bases to trimming and J lost 5 bases, with 10 bases between them. This CDR3 spans 13 amino acids. The CDR3 region is CASSPPVRETQYF. The CDR3 DNA reads as TGTGCCAGCTCACCCCCCGTGCGGGAGACCCAGTACTTC.

The chain links TRBV19 to TRBJ2-6; TRBD1 aligns across 7 bases. The CDR3 extends over 18 amino acids. With 3 bases clipped from V and 0 bases from J, the junction kept 8 bases outside the gene matches. Germline V gene lookup returns CDR1 LNHDA and CDR2 SQIVND (reference sequence). CDR3 residues: CASSIMSTGSSGANVLTF. The DNA of the CDR3 is TGTGCCAGTAGTATTATGTCGACAGGGAGCTCTGGGGCCAACGTCCTGACTTTC.

This chain uses TRBV29-1 with TRBJ1-5; D gene uncertain. The V end was cut by 4 bases, the J end by 4 bases, with 11 bases between. Germline CDR1 is SQVTM and CDR2 is ANQGSEA. The CDR3 loop spans 13 amino acids. In DNA form, the CDR3 reads TGCAGCGTTGCCTTCTCCCCGAATCAGCCCCAGCATTTT. Translated: CSVAFSPNQPQHF.

At least ten counts were recorded for this clone. The rearrangement links TRBV28 to TRBJ2-4, with D perhaps TRBD2 (6 bases). V dropped 5 bases and J dropped 4 bases, with 18 bases sitting between them. The CDR3 is 16 amino acids. Germline CDR1 is MDHEN and CDR2 is SYDVKM. CDR3 residues: CASSEISGRTKNIQYF. The CDR3 DNA reads TGTGCCAGCAGTGAAATAAGCGGGCGGACAAAAAACATTCAGTACTTC. Filled out from reference TRBV28 and TRBJ2-4, the complete variable domain reads DVKVTQSSRYLVKRTGEKVFLECVQDMDHENMFWYRQDPGLGLRLIYFSYDVKMKEKGDIPEGYSVSREKKERFSLILESASTNQTSMYLCASSEISGRTKNIQYFGAGTRLSVL.

This clone came up a few times. This chain joins TRBV2 and TRBJ2-7; a weak D match, TRBD2 (5 bases). CDR3 length equals 13 residues. The V gene's germline CDR1 is SNHLY and CDR2 FYNNEI. Trimming left V 9 bases short and J 1 base short, with 13 bases between. CDR3 in amino acids: CARTDGNSYEQYF. DNA of the CDR3: TGTGCCAGGACGGACGGGAATTCCTACGAGCAGTACTTC. Full variable domain (rest looked up from reference TRBV2 and TRBJ2-7): EPEVTQTPSHQVTQMGQEVILRCVPISNHLYFYWYRQILGQKVEFLVSFYNNEISEKSEIFDDQFSVERPDGSNFTLKIRSTKLEDSAMYFCARTDGNSYEQYFGPGTRLTVT.